This entry concerns a single T cell receptor (beta chain). In the authors' methods: Nucleated cell number was recorded as an estimate derived from reference gene primer amplification. Clones were sequenced by immunoSEQ multiplex PCR, and TCRdb holds only the in-frame ones, with some missing. V and J calls plus clone size are reproduced from that table; the DNA served to infer D and trimming. The profile shows fewer than 200,000 clones, 80% to 90% of them singletons. CDR1 is SGHTS, CDR2 YDEGEE, per germline. This CDR3 spans 15 amino acids. Trimming cost V 3 bases and J 4 bases, with 16 bases left between them. This sample is part of a study of blood T cell repertoires in COVID-19. The overall study: Donors in the United States, Italy and Spain gave samples during acute or convalescent COVID-19. Sources were T cells, B-cell-depleted T cells, or PBMCs; the material itself was cDNA or gDNA.

Sequencing was done on a sample of peripheral blood. This sequence joins TRBV5-8 and TRBJ1-2; possibly TRBD1 for D (6 bases). The source of this sequence is a woman aged 55-75 years who had recovered from COVID-19. Here the CDR3 reads CASSSPPGHIYGYTF. The CDR3 coding sequence is TGTGCCAGCAGCTCCCCCCCGGGACACATCTATGGCTACACCTTC. Variable domain in full (rest from reference TRBV5-8 and TRBJ1-2): EAGVTQSPTHLIKTRGQQATLRCSPISGHTSVYWYQQALGLGLQFLLWYDEGEERNRGNFPPRFSGRQFPNYSSELNVNALELEDSALYLCASSSPPGHIYGYTFGSGTRLTVV.